This T cell receptor (beta chain) was captured by sequencing in a study of blood T cell repertoires in COVID-19. The data were produced by immunoSEQ multiplex PCR, yet TCRdb's version contains in-frame clones alone and is incomplete. The data hold about 200,000 clones, with 82% observed a single time. Germline-derived CDR1 and CDR2 are MNHEY and SVGEGT. With V trimmed by 4 bases and J by 3 bases, 6 bases remained unmatched. The CDR3 sequence is 15 residues long. This TCR was sampled from a woman aged 60 to 75 with COVID-19, enrolled during active disease. Sample: peripheral blood. The rearrangement joins TRBV6-2 or TRBV6-3 to TRBJ1-5; 7 bases agree with TRBD1. The DNA for the CDR3 is TGTGCCAGCAGTTCCGGACAGGTCCCCAATCAGCCCCAGCATTTT. This translates into CASSSGQVPNQPQHF.